The rows below give T cell receptor beta chains drawn from one sample of a study of cytomegalovirus exposure and HLA in healthy donors. Sequenced by immunoSEQ multiplex PCR; TCRdb stores in-frame clones only, minus some. This sample has roughly 66,000 clones, with 75% to 80% found just once. The sample was PBMCs. The receptors were sampled from a young man in good health and CMV-seropositive. Both conserved end residues are part of each CDR3. A D gene is named only where the DNA matches it firmly. Clone size, where shown, is once, few, many, or a class for clones that have expanded.

j_call v_call d_call clone_size cdr3_aa cdr3_nt
TRBJ1-3 TRBV30 TRBD1 . CAWTRDRVRNSGNTIYF TGTGCCTGGACACGGGACAGGGTTCGGAACTCTGGAAACACCATATATTTT
TRBJ1-1 TRBV11-2 TRBD1 . CASRSTGGRAEAFF TGTGCCAGCAGATCCACAGGGGGCAGGGCTGAAGCTTTCTTT
TRBJ2-7 TRBV6-1 . . CASSDSRTARYEQYF TGTGCCAGCAGTGACTCCCGGACAGCCCGCTACGAGCAGTACTTC
TRBJ1-1 TRBV6-5 . . CASRPGVVAEAFF TGTGCCAGCAGACCAGGGGTGGTCGCTGAAGCTTTCTTT
TRBJ1-1 TRBV6-5 TRBD1 . CASSYPGTGDTEAFF TGTGCCAGCAGTTACCCCGGGACAGGCGACACTGAAGCTTTCTTT
TRBJ1-5 TRBV6-1 . . CASVRQYKSNQPQHF TGTGCCAGCGTAAGACAGTATAAAAGCAATCAGCCCCAGCATTTT
TRBJ2-1 TRBV29-1 . . CSVEPRLAPNEQFF TGCAGCGTTGAACCTCGGCTAGCCCCCAATGAGCAGTTCTTC
TRBJ2-3 TRBV30 . . CAWSIKMEGAKLTDTQYF TGTGCCTGGAGTATAAAGATGGAGGGGGCGAAATTAACAGATACGCAGTATTTT
TRBJ2-3 TRBV23-1 TRBD2 . CASSPGLAGGTDTQYF TGCGCCAGCAGCCCAGGACTAGCGGGTGGAACAGATACGCAGTATTTT
TRBJ2-5 TRBV6-6 TRBD2 . CASTPTGGGQETQYF TGTGCCAGCACCCCCACTGGGGGGGGGCAAGAGACCCAGTACTTC
TRBJ1-1 TRBV7-3 . . CASSRNRDTEAFF TGTGCCAGCAGCCGGAACAGGGACACTGAAGCTTTCTTT
TRBJ1-1 TRBV30 TRBD1 once CAWSPGGTEAFF TGTGCCTGGAGTCCAGGGGGGACTGAAGCTTTCTTT
TRBJ2-5 TRBV30 TRBD2 few CAWSGTSGPGETQYF TGTGCCTGGAGCGGGACTAGCGGCCCTGGCGAGACCCAGTACTTC
TRBJ2-5 TRBV7-8 TRBD2 once CASSLGLAGPETQYF TGTGCCAGCAGCCTAGGGCTAGCGGGACCAGAGACCCAGTACTTC
TRBJ1-4 TRBV7-2 . . CASSPRSGEKLFF TGTGCCAGCAGCCCGCGGTCGGGTGAAAAACTGTTTTTT
TRBJ2-7 TRBV10-3 . . CAIADSYEQYF TGTGCCATCGCGGATTCCTACGAGCAGTACTTC
TRBJ1-1 TRBV6-5 . . CASSYSGGIGDTEAFF TGTGCCAGCAGTTACTCTGGAGGGATAGGCGACACTGAAGCTTTCTTT
TRBJ2-7 TRBV29-1 . few CSVEASGYEQYF TGCAGCGTGGAGGCATCGGGCTACGAGCAGTACTTC
TRBJ1-2 TRBV30 TRBD1 once CAWSKQGANYGYTF TGTGCCTGGAGTAAACAGGGGGCTAACTATGGCTACACCTTC
TRBJ2-3 TRBV10-1 TRBD1 . CASSESIGTGVTDTQYF TGCGCCAGCAGTGAGTCGATCGGGACAGGAGTCACAGATACGCAGTATTTT
TRBJ2-7 TRBV27 TRBD2 . CASSLSGGSYEQYF TGTGCCAGCAGTCTCAGCGGGGGGTCTTACGAGCAGTACTTC
TRBJ1-2 TRBV14 TRBD1 . CASSQGRGLLSYGYTF TGTGCCAGCAGCCAAGGAAGGGGGCTTCTAAGCTATGGCTACACCTTC
TRBJ2-5 TRBV6-5 . . CASRELALETQYF TGTGCCAGCAGGGAGTTGGCTCTGGAGACCCAGTACTTC
TRBJ2-2 TRBV10-1 . . CASTENLENTGELFF TGCGCCAGCACCGAAAATCTAGAGAACACCGGGGAGCTGTTTTTT
TRBJ1-1 TRBV6-5 . . CASSYSRATEAFF TGTGCCAGCAGTTACTCCCGAGCTACTGAAGCTTTCTTT
TRBJ1-1 TRBV18 . . CASSPSNRDLGEAFF TGTGCCAGCTCACCCAGTAACAGGGATCTCGGTGAAGCTTTCTTT
TRBJ1-1 TRBV29-1 TRBD1 . CSVEETGGTEAFF TGCAGCGTTGAAGAGACAGGGGGGACTGAAGCTTTCTTT
TRBJ1-2 TRBV6-5 TRBD1 . CASSYRQGDYGYTF TGTGCCAGCAGTTACCGACAGGGTGACTATGGCTACACCTTC
TRBJ1-3 TRBV16 . . CASSQGPNSGNTIYF TGTGCCAGCAGCCAGGGCCCTAACTCTGGAAACACCATATATTTT
TRBJ1-2 TRBV30 . . CAWSVVPFASFTF TGTGCCTGGAGTGTAGTGCCGTTCGCGTCGTTCACCTTC
TRBJ2-3 TRBV2 . . CASRPDRNTDTQYF TGTGCCAGCAGGCCAGACAGAAACACAGATACGCAGTATTTT
TRBJ2-1 TRBV6-5 TRBD2 . CASSYSSGSSNEQFF TGTGCCAGCAGTTACTCTAGCGGGAGTTCTAATGAGCAGTTCTTC
TRBJ2-5 TRBV5-4 TRBD2 . CASSPRAEGGETQYF TGTGCCAGCAGCCCCCGGGCCGAGGGAGGGGAGACCCAGTACTTC
TRBJ2-7 TRBV9 . . CASSVEGGSSYEQYF TGTGCCAGCAGCGTAGAAGGGGGAAGCTCCTACGAGCAGTACTTC
TRBJ1-5 TRBV30 TRBD1 once CAWSASRDSYSNQPQHF TGTGCCTGGAGTGCTAGCCGGGACAGTTATAGCAATCAGCCCCAGCATTTT
TRBJ2-5 TRBV6-6 TRBD2 . CASRSTGGETQYF TGTGCCAGCAGATCCACGGGGGGGGAGACCCAGTACTTC
TRBJ1-1 TRBV7-8 . . CASSFLPGGTEAFF TGTGCCAGCAGCTTCCTTCCCGGGGGGACTGAAGCTTTCTTT
TRBJ1-6 TRBV6-5 . . CASSIQTGSDSPLHF TGTGCCAGCAGTATCCAGACAGGATCCGATTCACCCCTCCACTTT
TRBJ1-1 TRBV10-1 TRBD1 once CASSDRYRGTAEAFF TGCGCCAGCAGTGATAGATACAGGGGGACGGCTGAAGCTTTCTTT
TRBJ2-1 TRBV6-5 . . CASNKMGGVGNEQFF TGTGCCAGCAACAAAATGGGCGGGGTGGGGAATGAGCAGTTCTTC
TRBJ1-2 TRBV5-1 . . CASSDPGQLYGYTF TGCGCCAGCAGCGATCCTGGACAGTTATATGGCTACACCTTC
TRBJ2-7 TRBV25-1 TRBD2 . CASSVLAGIYEGQYF TGTGCCAGCAGTGTACTAGCGGGAATTTACGAGGGGCAGTACTTC
TRBJ1-1 TRBV2 . . CASSESLTEAFF TGTGCCAGCAGTGAATCCCTCACTGAAGCTTTCTTT
TRBJ2-1 TRBV9 . . CASSVGDTKQFF TGTGCCAGCAGCGTAGGAGATACTAAGCAGTTCTTC
TRBJ1-2 TRBV18 TRBD1 . CASSTIEGQGYGYTF TGTGCCAGCTCAACCATCGAGGGACAGGGCTATGGCTACACCTTC
TRBJ2-1 TRBV6-7 . . CATTSGVPQSYNEQFF TGTGCCACCACGTCGGGGGTCCCCCAATCCTACAATGAGCAGTTCTTC
TRBJ1-1 TRBV7-9 . . CASSLTGVNTEAFF TGTGCCAGCAGCTTAACGGGGGTAAACACTGAAGCTTTCTTT
TRBJ2-5 TRBV6-5 . . CASSYSNPQGETQYF TGTGCCAGCAGTTACTCGAACCCCCAGGGAGAGACCCAGTACTTC
TRBJ1-6 TRBV28 TRBD1 . CASSLGITGESPLHF TGTGCCAGCAGTTTAGGCATAACAGGGGAATCACCCCTCCACTTT